Each of the 18 T cell receptor beta chains below was sequenced from the same sample in a study of shared clonotypes between healthy human individuals (dated by TCRdb to between 2020 and 2021). The library was built by means of the immunoSEQ multiplex PCR assay. TCRdb stores this immuneACCESS table with in-frame sequences only. Part of the clones is absent; in the studies checked, under half of the shortfall reflects unresolved V genes, and no reason is known for the rest. Within this sample are roughly 1.5 million clones, with 95% to 99% of them counted one time only. The ten largest clones capture about 0.45% of the sample. The sample was naive CD4+ T cells sorted from blood. This specimen's cell subset or site label, interpreted: CD45RA+ positively selected. The receptors shown here come from a young man in good health.

V and J are TRBV5-1 and TRBJ2-3; D is uncertain. The CDR3 is 14 residues long. CDR1 and CDR2 (germline): SGHRS, YFSETQ. Trimming cost V 4 bases and J 4 bases, with 13 bases left between them. The CDR3 DNA is TGCGCCAGCAGCCCGTTTCTCCCCGCAGATACGCAGTATTTT. As protein: CASSPFLPADTQYF.

The chain is built from TRBV7-6 and TRBJ1-1; D is unresolved. The CDR3 length is 15 residues. Germline CDR1 reads SGHVS; CDR2 reads FNYEAQ. Deletions cut 0 bases from V and 8 bases from J, with 16 bases between. The CDR3 bases are TGTGCCAGCAGCTTAGCTCCTTTAGTCCTGCTGGAAGCTTTCTTT. Translation: CASSLAPLVLLEAFF.

The CDR3 nucleotides are TGTGCTAGTGGTTTGGGCTTTTTGGACACAGATACGCAGTATTTT. Protein: CASGLGFLDTDTQYF. The V and J genes are TRBV12-5 and TRBJ2-3; D remains ambiguous. The V end lost 1 base, the J end lost 2 bases, and 10 bases lay between the germline ends. Per the germline V gene, CDR1 is LGHNT and CDR2 is FRNRAP. The CDR3 has 15 residues.

This rearrangement joins TRBV9 to TRBJ2-5; tentatively, D is TRBD1 (6 bases). Trimming left V 1 base short and J 5 bases short, with 9 bases between. The CDR3 spans 13 residues. In germline, CDR1 is SGDLS, CDR2 YYNGEE. Here the CDR3 reads CASSVRDTETQYF. The CDR3 DNA follows: TGTGCCAGCAGCGTAAGGGACACTGAGACCCAGTACTTC.

V gene TRBV6-1 combines with J gene TRBJ2-7, with a weak D call TRBD1 (5 bases). This CDR3 has 15 amino acids. From germline, CDR1 is MNHNS and CDR2 SASEGT. V shed 0 bases and J shed 2 bases, with 11 bases lying between them. The DNA for the CDR3 is TGTGCCAGCAGTGAAGCATCGACAGTTGCCTACGAGCAGTACTTC. It yields the protein CASSEASTVAYEQYF.

The V gene is TRBV2, the J gene TRBJ2-5; TRBD2 might be the D (6 bases). CDR1 is SNHLY, CDR2 FYNNEI, per germline. The CDR3 is made up of 12 amino acids. The V gene lost 8 bases and the J gene lost 5 bases, with 12 bases spanning the gap. DNA of the CDR3: TGTGCCAGCTTCGGGAGAGGGGAGACCCAGTACTTC. Protein product: CASFGRGETQYF.

The rearrangement uses TRBV15 and TRBJ2-1; D perhaps matches TRBD1 (5 bases). The CDR3 consists of 19 residues. From germline, CDR1 is LNHNV and CDR2 YYDKDF (reference sequence). V lost 1 base and J 0 bases, leaving 19 bases between the germline ends. As DNA, the CDR3 is TGTGCCACCAGCAGAGTAACCGCGAGGACATCAAGCTCCTACAATGAGCAGTTCTTC. It yields the protein CATSRVTARTSSSYNEQFF.

The chain has TRBV2 and TRBJ2-7; 7 bases fit TRBD2. This CDR3 contains 13 residues. Germline assignment: CDR1 SNHLY and CDR2 FYNNEI. V shed 6 bases, J shed 5 bases, and the junction held 7 bases outside the gene matches. This chain's CDR3 is CASSKSSGNEQYF. CDR3 coding DNA: TGTGCCAGCAGCAAATCTAGCGGCAACGAGCAGTACTTC.

This chain links TRBV5-1 with TRBJ2-7; 9 bases agree with TRBD2. The CDR3 has 17 amino acids. V lost 0 bases to trimming and J lost 0 bases; unmatched junction nucleotides: 7. Germline CDR1 is SGHRS and CDR2 is YFSETQ. The CDR3 region has the DNA TGCGCCAGCAGCTTGGTTCCTAGCGGGATCAACTCCTACGAGCAGTACTTC. This sequence encodes CASSLVPSGINSYEQYF.

Details on this clone: Other DNA sequences of this sample code for an identical CDR3. The chain couples TRBV28 to TRBJ2-7; 10 bases align to TRBD1. This CDR3 has 14 amino acids. Trimming cost V 8 bases and J 4 bases; bases outside gene matches: 8. Germline loops: CDR1 MDHEN, CDR2 SYDVKM. CDR3 in DNA: TGTGCCAGCCGACCCCCGGGACAGGGGTACGAGCAGTACTTC. Amino acid sequence: CASRPPGQGYEQYF.

The rearrangement links TRBV7-3 to TRBJ2-7, with unresolved D. This CDR3 has 15 amino acids. Trimming took off 3 bases at V and 2 bases at J, with 14 bases between the two ends. CDR1 SGHTA and CDR2 FQGTGA come from the germline V gene. CDR3 loop: CASSLTKTTAYEQYF. The CDR3 nucleotides read TGTGCCAGCAGCTTGACAAAAACCACGGCCTACGAGCAGTACTTC.

The chain couples TRBV19 to TRBJ1-1, with D hard to call. The CDR3 is made up of 14 amino acids. Germline CDR1 and CDR2: LNHDA and SQIVND (reference sequence). Deletions cut 3 bases from V and 5 bases from J, with 13 bases between. CDR3 sequence reads: CASSISGGETEAFF. For the CDR3, the DNA is TGTGCCAGTAGTATTTCCGGTGGGGAGACTGAAGCTTTCTTT.

The chain uses TRBV5-4 and TRBJ2-3, with a tentative D call TRBD1 (6 bases). V was pared by 4 bases and J by 5 bases, with 11 bases between. The CDR3 sequence is 13 residues long. The germline V gene has CDR1 SGHNT and CDR2 YYREEE (reference sequence). As DNA, the CDR3 is TGTGCCAGCAGCCGAGCAGGGGAAGATACGCAGTATTTT. Protein: CASSRAGEDTQYF.

CDR3 coding DNA: TGTGCCAGCAGCTCCGCTGATGCGAGCACAGATACGCAGTATTTT. Protein sequence: CASSSADASTDTQYF. The chain joins TRBV5-8 to TRBJ2-3; D unclear. Germline V gene sequence: CDR1 SGHTS, CDR2 YDEGEE. The V end was cut by 3 bases, the J end by 0 bases, with 11 bases between. The CDR3 covers 15 residues.

The chain links TRBV6-5 to TRBJ2-7; 9 bases map to TRBD1. Per germline, CDR1 MNHEY and CDR2 SVGAGI. This CDR3 contains 14 residues. J gave up 2 bases and V 2 bases, and 1 base lay outside the gene matches. CDR3 loop: CASSYTGGPYEQYF. For the CDR3, the DNA is TGTGCCAGCAGTTACACAGGGGGCCCCTACGAGCAGTACTTC.

J is TRBJ2-1 and V is TRBV5-1; 7 positions match TRBD1. Trimming at V came to 5 bases and at J to 5 bases, leaving 7 bases not matched to a gene. This CDR3 is 14 amino acids long. Germline V lookup: CDR1 SGHRS, CDR2 YFSETQ. The CDR3 coding sequence is TGCGCCAGCAGTCGGCAGGGGGTAGACAATGAGCAGTTCTTC. It yields the protein CASSRQGVDNEQFF.

V is TRBV11-2 and J is TRBJ2-2; 7 positions match TRBD2. Trimming took 2 bases from V and 0 from J; bases not matched to a gene: 6. The germline V gene has CDR1 SGHAT and CDR2 FQNNGV. The length of the CDR3 is 17 residues. CDR3 residues: CASSLSLAAANTGELFF. The CDR3 DNA reads as TGTGCCAGCAGCTTATCTCTAGCGGCTGCGAACACCGGGGAGCTGTTTTTT.

The V call is TRBV27, the J call TRBJ1-2, with 8 bases identical to TRBD1. This CDR3 contains 19 residues. J gave up 1 base and V 2 bases, and 15 bases lay outside the gene matches. Germline V gene data show CDR1 as MNHEY and CDR2 as SMNVEV (reference sequence). This chain's CDR3 is CASSLRLAGTGGINYGYTF. The CDR3 nucleotides read TGTGCCAGCAGTTTAAGGCTGGCGGGGACAGGCGGTATTAACTATGGCTACACCTTC.